This TCR beta chain comes out of a study of cytomegalovirus exposure and HLA in healthy donors. Study results and caveats: TCR clusters originating in the first cohort tended to co-occur in the 100 to 150 validation repertoires, according to a later analysis. Listed as cytomegalovirus-associated were roughly 180 TCR beta chains.

V dropped 2 bases and J dropped 1 base, with 5 bases sitting between them. CDR3 length equals 13 residues. The V gene's germline CDR1 is KGHSH and CDR2 LQKENI. About this clone itself: Its antigen is undetermined.

Generated by immunoSEQ multiplex PCR, the TCRdb table keeps only in-frame clones and is missing some. The sample shows roughly 120,000 clones, more than 70% of them seen only once. This sequence was found in a young man in good health and CMV-seronegative. The specimen was PBMCs. This sequence joins TRBV18 and TRBJ1-1; D is ambiguous. CDR3 sequence reads: CASSPSENTEAFF. As DNA, the CDR3 is TGTGCCAGCTCACCAAGCGAGAACACTGAAGCTTTCTTT.